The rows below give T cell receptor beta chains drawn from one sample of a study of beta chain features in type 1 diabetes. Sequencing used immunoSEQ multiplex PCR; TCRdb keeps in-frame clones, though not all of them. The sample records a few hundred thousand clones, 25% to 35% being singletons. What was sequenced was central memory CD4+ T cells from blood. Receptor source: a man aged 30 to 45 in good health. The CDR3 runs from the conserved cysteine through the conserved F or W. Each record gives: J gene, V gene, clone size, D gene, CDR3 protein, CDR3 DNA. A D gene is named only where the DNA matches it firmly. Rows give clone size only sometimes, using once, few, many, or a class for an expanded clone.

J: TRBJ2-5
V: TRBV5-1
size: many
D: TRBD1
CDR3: CASSPTRGQETQYF
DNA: TGCGCCAGCAGCCCGACCAGGGGGCAAGAGACCCAGTACTTC

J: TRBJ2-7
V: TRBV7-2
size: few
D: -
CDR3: CASSLAGQRSSYEQYF
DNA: TGTGCCAGCAGCTTAGCTGGCCAGCGTAGCTCCTACGAGCAGTACTTC

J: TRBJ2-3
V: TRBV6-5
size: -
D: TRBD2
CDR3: CATSSGRYTDTQYF
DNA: TGTGCCACCTCTAGCGGGAGGTACACAGATACGCAGTATTTT

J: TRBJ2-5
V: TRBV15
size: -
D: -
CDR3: CATSRDRRGEETQYF
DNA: TGTGCCACCAGCAGAGATAGAAGGGGGGAAGAGACCCAGTACTTC

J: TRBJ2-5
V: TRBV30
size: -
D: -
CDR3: CAWTLGLGGIQETQYF
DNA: TGTGCCTGGACTCTGGGACTGGGCGGTATACAAGAGACCCAGTACTTC

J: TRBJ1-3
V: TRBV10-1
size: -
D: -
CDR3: CASSESAASSGNTIYF
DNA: TGCGCCAGCAGTGAGTCCGCAGCCAGTTCTGGAAACACCATATATTTT

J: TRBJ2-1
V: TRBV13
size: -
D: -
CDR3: CASSSGLRHNEQFF
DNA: TGTGCCAGCAGCTCCGGGCTCCGCCACAATGAGCAGTTCTTC

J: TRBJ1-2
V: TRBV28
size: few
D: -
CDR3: CASSLEVFYGYTF
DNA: TGTGCCAGCAGTTTGGAGGTGTTCTATGGCTACACCTTC

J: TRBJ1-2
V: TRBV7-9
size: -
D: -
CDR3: CASSTQGSYTF
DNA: TGTGCCAGCAGCACCCAGGGGAGCTACACCTTC

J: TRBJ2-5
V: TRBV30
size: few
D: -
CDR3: CAWREQGRGWTETQYF
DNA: TGTGCCTGGAGAGAACAGGGAAGGGGGTGGACGGAGACCCAGTACTTC

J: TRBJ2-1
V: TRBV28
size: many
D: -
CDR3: CASSSTGKAQFF
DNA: TGTGCCAGCAGTTCTACAGGGAAGGCACAGTTCTTC

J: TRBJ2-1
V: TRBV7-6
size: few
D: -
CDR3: CASSLALANEQFF
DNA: TGTGCCAGCAGCTTAGCACTAGCAAATGAGCAGTTCTTC

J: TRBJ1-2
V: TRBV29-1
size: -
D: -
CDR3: CRQACGARWRYGYTF
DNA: TGCAGGCAGGCATGTGGGGCGCGGTGGAGATATGGCTACACCTTC

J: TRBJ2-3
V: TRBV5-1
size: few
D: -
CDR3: CASSLDVTDTQYF
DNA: TGCGCCAGCAGCTTGGACGTCACAGATACGCAGTATTTT

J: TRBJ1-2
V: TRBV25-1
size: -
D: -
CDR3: CASSIPRGGYTF
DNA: TGTGCCAGCAGCATCCCCCGGGGTGGCTACACCTTC

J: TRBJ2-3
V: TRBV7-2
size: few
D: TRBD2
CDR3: CASSTTSDGTDTQYF
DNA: TGTGCCAGCAGCACGACTAGCGATGGCACAGATACGCAGTATTTT

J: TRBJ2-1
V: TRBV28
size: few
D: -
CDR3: CASSGSTGSYNEQFF
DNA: TGTGCCAGCAGTGGATCGACAGGATCCTACAATGAGCAGTTCTTC

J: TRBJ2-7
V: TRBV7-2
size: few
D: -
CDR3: CASSSSGGQANEQYF
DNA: TGTGCCAGCAGCTCTTCCGGGGGGCAGGCGAACGAGCAGTACTTC

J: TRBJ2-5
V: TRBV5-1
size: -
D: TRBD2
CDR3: CASSQGLAGAETQYF
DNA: TGCGCCAGCAGCCAGGGACTAGCGGGAGCAGAGACCCAGTACTTC

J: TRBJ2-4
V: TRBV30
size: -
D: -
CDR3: CAWSRGASAKNIQYF
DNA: TGTGCCTGGAGTAGGGGGGCGTCCGCCAAAAACATTCAGTACTTC

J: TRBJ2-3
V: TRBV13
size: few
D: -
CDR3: CASSPRWADTQYF
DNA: TGTGCCAGCAGCCCCCGCTGGGCGGATACGCAGTATTTT

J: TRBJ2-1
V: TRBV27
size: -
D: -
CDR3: CASSSSAGTSYNEQFF
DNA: TGTGCCAGCAGCTCCAGCGCCGGGACATCCTACAATGAGCAGTTCTTC

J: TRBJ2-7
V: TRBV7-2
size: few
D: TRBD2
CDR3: CASSLVAGLNEQYF
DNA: TGTGCCAGCAGCTTAGTAGCGGGCTTAAACGAGCAGTACTTC

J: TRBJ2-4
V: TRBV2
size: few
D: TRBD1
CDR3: CASRWDRGQENIQYF
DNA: TGTGCCAGCAGATGGGACAGGGGGCAGGAAAACATTCAGTACTTC

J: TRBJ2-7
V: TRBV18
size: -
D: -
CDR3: CASSPGTSSYEQYF
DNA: TGTGCCAGCTCCCCCGGGACAAGTAGCTACGAGCAGTACTTC

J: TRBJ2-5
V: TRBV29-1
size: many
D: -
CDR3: CSVGDGGETQYF
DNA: TGCAGCGTTGGTGACGGAGGGGAGACCCAGTACTTC

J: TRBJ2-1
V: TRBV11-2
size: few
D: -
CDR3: CASSFEGHPYNEQFF
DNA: TGTGCCAGCAGCTTCGAGGGACATCCCTACAATGAGCAGTTCTTC

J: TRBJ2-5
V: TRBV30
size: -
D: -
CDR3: CAWSQARGTQYF
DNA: TGTGCCTGGAGTCAGGCCCGGGGGACCCAGTACTTC

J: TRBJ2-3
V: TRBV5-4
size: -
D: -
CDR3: CASSSAPTGLTLTDTQYF
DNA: TGTGCCAGCAGCTCCGCTCCGACAGGACTGACGCTCACAGATACGCAGTATTTT

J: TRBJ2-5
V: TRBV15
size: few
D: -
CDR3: CATSRVFQETQYF
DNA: TGTGCCACCAGCAGAGTATTCCAAGAGACCCAGTACTTC

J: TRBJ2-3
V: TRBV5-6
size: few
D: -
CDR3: CASSLAKDTQYF
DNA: TGTGCCAGCAGCTTGGCCAAAGATACGCAGTATTTT

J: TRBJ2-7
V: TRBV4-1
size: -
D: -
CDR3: CASSQGTSYEQYF
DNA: TGCGCCAGCAGCCAAGGGACTTCCTACGAGCAGTACTTC

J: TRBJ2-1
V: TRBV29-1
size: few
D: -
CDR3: CSCIADFYNEQFF
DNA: TGCAGCTGTATAGCGGACTTCTACAATGAGCAGTTCTTC

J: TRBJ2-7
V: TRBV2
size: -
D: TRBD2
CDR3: CASSKRSSGGTSLEQYF
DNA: TGTGCCAGCAGCAAGAGATCTAGCGGGGGAACTTCTCTCGAGCAGTACTTC

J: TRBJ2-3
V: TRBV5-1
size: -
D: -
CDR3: CASSLGLDSGLGTDTQYF
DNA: TGCGCCAGCAGCTTGGGGCTAGATAGCGGTTTGGGTACAGATACGCAGTATTTT

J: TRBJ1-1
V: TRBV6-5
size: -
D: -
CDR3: CASSYSRDTEAFF
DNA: TGTGCCAGCAGTTACTCGCGGGACACTGAAGCTTTCTTT

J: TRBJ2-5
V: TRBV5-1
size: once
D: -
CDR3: CASAAEETQYF
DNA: TGCGCCAGCGCCGCGGAAGAGACCCAGTACTTC

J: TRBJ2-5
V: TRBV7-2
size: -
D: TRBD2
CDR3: CASSQAGGGETQYF
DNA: TGTGCCAGCAGCCAGGCCGGCGGGGGGGAGACCCAGTACTTC

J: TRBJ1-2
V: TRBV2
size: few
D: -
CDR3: CASSVSDTGNGYTF
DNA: TGTGCCAGCAGTGTTTCGGATACAGGAAATGGCTACACCTTC